This T cell receptor (beta chain) was recovered during a study of shared clonotypes between healthy human individuals. Study-wide context: Each donor's CD8 memory used one plate, CD8 naive two, each CD4 subset three. Study outcomes and limitations: It was anticipated that sequencing depth would influence how many clonotypes donors shared. The study generally estimated greater richness for naive than memory subsets. The naive CD4 repertoires of a few donors were compared, and around 5% of clonotypes were shared.

Naive CD8 cells, CD45RO-negative and positively selected for CCR7, excluded terminally differentiated effector memory CD45RA+ cells. The CDR3 extends over 15 amino acids. V was pared by 4 bases and J by 5 bases, with 10 bases of the junction left unmatched. Germline CDR1 reads MDHEN; CDR2 reads SYDVKM. The repertoire was sequenced with immunoSEQ multiplex PCR; TCRdb's copy has only in-frame clones and lacks some. The sample yields nearly 2 million clones, about 95% seen once. About this clone itself: As yet, its antigen is unknown.

This TCR was recovered from a man younger than 35 in good health. Input material: naive CD8+ T cells sorted from blood. The chain couples TRBV28 to TRBJ1-1; 7 nucleotides agree with TRBD1. The CDR3 loop reads CASSSETGRYTEAFF. CDR3 coding DNA: TGTGCCAGCAGTTCGGAGACAGGGAGGTATACTGAAGCTTTCTTT.